The T cell receptor beta chain described here comes from a study of T cell responses to AZD1222 COVID-19 vaccine. Sequencing was performed with immunoSEQ multiplex PCR; in TCRdb, only in-frame clones are kept and a portion is missing. The table shows 150,000 to 200,000 clones, with nearly 95% occurring only once. Germline V gene data show CDR1 as SQVTM and CDR2 as ANQGSEA. V gave up 4 bases and J gave up 9 bases, with 8 bases separating them. There are 10 residues in the CDR3. The sequence was obtained from an adult in good health. The V gene is TRBV29-1, the J gene TRBJ2-3; unclear D gene. The material sequenced was peripheral blood, taken on day 0 of AZD1222 vaccination. The CDR3: CSVAKETQYF. Written as DNA, the CDR3 is TGCAGCGTTGCGAAGGAAACGCAGTATTTT.